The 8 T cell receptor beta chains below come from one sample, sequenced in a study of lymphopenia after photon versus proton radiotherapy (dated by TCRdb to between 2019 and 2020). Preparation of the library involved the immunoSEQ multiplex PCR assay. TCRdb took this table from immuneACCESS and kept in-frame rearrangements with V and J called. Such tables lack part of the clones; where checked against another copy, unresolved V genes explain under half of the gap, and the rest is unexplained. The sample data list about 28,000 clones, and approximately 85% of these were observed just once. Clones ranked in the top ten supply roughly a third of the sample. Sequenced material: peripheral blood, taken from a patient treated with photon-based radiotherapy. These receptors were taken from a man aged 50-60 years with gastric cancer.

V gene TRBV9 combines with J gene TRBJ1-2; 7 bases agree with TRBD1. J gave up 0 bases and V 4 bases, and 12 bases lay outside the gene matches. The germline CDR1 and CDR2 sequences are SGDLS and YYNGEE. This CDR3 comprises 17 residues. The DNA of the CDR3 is TGTGCCAGCAGCCCCCAAACCACAGGGGCCGCTAACTATGGCTACACCTTC. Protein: CASSPQTTGAANYGYTF. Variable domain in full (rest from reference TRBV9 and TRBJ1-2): DSGVTQTPKHLITATGQRVTLRCSPRSGDLSVYWYQQSLDQGLQFLIQYYNGEERAKGNILERFSAQQFPDLHSELNLSSLELGDSALYFCASSPQTTGAANYGYTFGSGTRLTVV.

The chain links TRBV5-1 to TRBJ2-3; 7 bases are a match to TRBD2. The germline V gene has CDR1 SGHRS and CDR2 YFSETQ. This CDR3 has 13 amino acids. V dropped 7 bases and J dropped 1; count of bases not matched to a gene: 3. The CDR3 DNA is TGCGCCAGCTTCCTAGCGGGCACAGATACGCAGTATTTT. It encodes CASFLAGTDTQYF.

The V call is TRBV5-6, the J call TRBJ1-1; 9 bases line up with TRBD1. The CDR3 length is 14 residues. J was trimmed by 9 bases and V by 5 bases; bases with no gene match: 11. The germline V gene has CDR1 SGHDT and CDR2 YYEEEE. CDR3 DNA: TGTGCCAGCAGTTCCGCCGGGACAGGGTCTAAAGCTTTCTTT. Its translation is CASSSAGTGSKAFF.

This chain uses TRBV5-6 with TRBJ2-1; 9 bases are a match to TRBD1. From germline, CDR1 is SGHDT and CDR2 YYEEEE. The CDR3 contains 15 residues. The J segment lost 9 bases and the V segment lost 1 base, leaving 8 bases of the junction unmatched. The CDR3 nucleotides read TGTGCCAGCAGCTTGCTAGGGACAGGGTCCGCTGAGCAGTTCTTC. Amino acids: CASSLLGTGSAEQFF.

The CDR3, as DNA: TGTGCCAGCAGTTACGGTAGGGAGGAACAGCCCCAGCATTTT. Translated: CASSYGREEQPQHF. J is TRBJ1-5 and V is TRBV6-5; D uncertain. This CDR3 spans 14 amino acids. Germline CDR1 reads MNHEY; CDR2 reads SVGAGI. Trimming took off 2 bases at V and 7 bases at J, with 12 bases between the two ends.

The CDR3 reads CASSAGTVNQPQHF. The CDR3 bases are TGTGCCAGCAGCGCGGGGACAGTAAATCAGCCCCAGCATTTT. The genes are TRBV9 and TRBJ1-5; 7 nucleotides agree with TRBD1. The CDR3 spans 14 residues. Trimming at V came to 3 bases and at J to 4 bases, leaving 4 bases not matched to a gene. CDR1 SGDLS and CDR2 YYNGEE come from the germline V gene. Full variable domain (outside the CDR3, taken from reference TRBV9 and TRBJ1-5): DSGVTQTPKHLITATGQRVTLRCSPRSGDLSVYWYQQSLDQGLQFLIQYYNGEERAKGNILERFSAQQFPDLHSELNLSSLELGDSALYFCASSAGTVNQPQHFGDGTRLSIL.

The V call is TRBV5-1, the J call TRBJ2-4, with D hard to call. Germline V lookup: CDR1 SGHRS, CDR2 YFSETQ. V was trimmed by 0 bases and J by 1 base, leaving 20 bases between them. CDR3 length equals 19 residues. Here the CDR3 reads CASSLAGGDLAVAKNIQYF. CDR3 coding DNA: TGCGCCAGCAGCTTGGCGGGCGGCGACCTGGCGGTCGCCAAAAACATTCAGTACTTC. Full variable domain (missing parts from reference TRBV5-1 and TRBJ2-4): KAGVTQTPRYLIKTRGQQVTLSCSPISGHRSVSWYQQTPGQGLQFLFEYFSETQRNKGNFPGRFSGRQFSNSRSEMNVSTLELGDSALYLCASSLAGGDLAVAKNIQYFGAGTRLSVL.

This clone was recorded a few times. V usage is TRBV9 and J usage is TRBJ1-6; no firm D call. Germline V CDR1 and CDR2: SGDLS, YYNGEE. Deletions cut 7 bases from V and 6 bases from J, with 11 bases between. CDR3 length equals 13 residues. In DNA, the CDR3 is TGTGCCAGCGGGAGAGATCGTAATTCACCCCTCCACTTT. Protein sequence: CASGRDRNSPLHF.